The 5 T cell receptor beta chains listed next were all sequenced from one sample in a study of T cell changes during pregnancy in multiple sclerosis. TCRdb's table, derived via immunoSEQ multiplex PCR, lists solely in-frame clones and lacks some. The sample holds about 38,000 clones, 92% seen once. The material was CD8+ T cells from peripheral blood mononuclear cells, obtained in the third trimester of pregnancy. These receptors were collected from a female donor with multiple sclerosis, enrolled in a pregnancy study.

The V call is TRBV7-9, the J call TRBJ2-7; 10 bases fit TRBD1. Germline V CDR1 and CDR2: SEHNR, FQNEAQ (reference sequence). CDR3 length: 14 amino acids. V lost 5 bases to trimming and J lost 3 bases; unmatched junction nucleotides: 4. The CDR3 here is CASSSRDRGYEQYF. DNA for the CDR3: TGTGCCAGCAGCAGCCGGGACAGGGGCTACGAGCAGTACTTC.

This sequence joins TRBV2 and TRBJ2-1; 7 positions agree with TRBD1. The CDR3 is 12 amino acids. V was pared by 8 bases and J by 7 bases, with 5 bases of the junction left unmatched. Per the germline V gene, CDR1 is SNHLY and CDR2 is FYNNEI. The CDR3 region is CASGTVRNEQFF. In nucleotides, the CDR3 is TGTGCCAGCGGGACAGTCCGGAATGAGCAGTTCTTC.

This clone appeared a single time. The J gene is TRBJ1-2, the V gene TRBV29-1, with 7 bases aligning to TRBD1. The ends lost 0 bases at V and 0 bases at J; junction bases unmatched: 4. Germline V gene sequence: CDR1 SQVTM, CDR2 ANQGSEA. The CDR3 has 15 amino acids. The CDR3 nucleotides are TGCAGCGTTGAAGATCGGGACAGAGCTAACTATGGCTACACCTTC. Its translation is CSVEDRDRANYGYTF.

The sample holds one count of this clone. The V gene is TRBV7-9, the J gene TRBJ2-2; 11 nucleotides match TRBD2. CDR1 is SEHNR and CDR2 is FQNEAQ in the germline V gene (reference sequence). The CDR3 consists of 15 residues. V dropped 3 bases and J dropped 8; count of bases not matched to a gene: 5. The CDR3 here is CASSFSSGRMGELFF. The CDR3 nucleotides read TGTGCCAGCAGCTTTTCTAGCGGGAGGATGGGGGAGCTGTTTTTT.

This rearrangement joins TRBV6-4 to TRBJ2-2, with D possibly TRBD1 on 5 matching bases. The CDR3 extends over 13 amino acids. V dropped 5 bases and J dropped 5 bases, with 9 bases sitting between them. CDR1 MRHNA and CDR2 SNTAGT come from the germline V gene. The CDR3 spells CASSPTETGELFF. The CDR3 nucleotides are TGTGCCAGCAGTCCGACAGAGACCGGGGAGCTGTTTTTT.